These 20 T cell receptor beta chains originate from one sample sequenced in a study of Tregs in tolerant kidney transplant recipients. Using immunoSEQ multiplex PCR, the repertoire was profiled, and TCRdb retains in-frame clones only, with some absent. Its listing shows about 30,000 clones. This material consisted of CD8+ T cells from blood, taken before the transplant. The source of these receptors is a human donor who received a combined kidney and bone marrow transplant.

To note about this clone: The read terminates 3 residues before the CDR3 end, so the remaining end is supplied by the germline J gene. The genes are TRBV7-9 and TRBJ2-5; D gene uncertain. Trimming took 5 bases from V and 3 from J, leaving 10 bases between them. CDR1 and CDR2 from the germline V gene are SEHNR and FQNEAQ (reference sequence). The CDR3 consists of 13 residues. The sequenced CDR3 bases are TGTGCCAGCAGCCCGCGTTCGGAAGAGACC. This codes for CASSPRSEET. The full CDR3 reads CASSPRSEETQYF.

Concerning this clone: Sequencing ends 3 residues short of the CDR3 end; the germline J gene provides the rest. The chain is built from TRBV29-1 and TRBJ1-1; D is possibly TRBD1 (6 bases). In germline, CDR1 is SQVTM, CDR2 ANQGSEA. The CDR3 runs 11 residues. Trimming stripped 7 bases from V and 6 bases from J, with 12 bases between. Partial CDR3 DNA: TGCAGCGCTGGGACAACCTCTGAA. Translated, it gives CSAGTTSE. The entire CDR3 protein is CSAGTTSEAFF.

As to this clone: The read ends 3 residues shy of where the CDR3 ends; the end is completed using the germline J gene. The V gene is TRBV6-1, the J gene TRBJ2-1; the D is unclear. Deletions cut 4 bases from V and 7 bases from J, with 2 bases between. The CDR3 totals 10 residues. The germline CDR1 and CDR2 sequences are MNHNS and SASEGT. This CDR3 is CASSANEQFF. Partial CDR3 DNA: TGTGCCAGCAGTGCTAATGAG.

Of note for this clone: The read halts 3 residues ahead of the CDR3 end, with the missing end drawn from the germline J gene. The chain links TRBV10-3 to TRBJ2-1, with TRBD2 identical over 9 bases. J gave up 5 bases and V 3 bases, and 2 bases lay outside the gene matches. Per the germline V gene, CDR1 is ENHRY and CDR2 is SYGVKD. This CDR3 contains 14 residues. The DNA read from the CDR3 is TGTGCCATCAGTGAAGAGCGGGAGGACAATGAG. Protein: CAISEEREDNE. The full CDR3 reads CAISEEREDNEQFF.

Remarks on this clone: With the read ending 3 residues before the CDR3 end, the germline J gene is used to fill in that end. The V gene is TRBV7-8, the J gene TRBJ1-2; TRBD1 matches at 7 bases. V lost 2 bases, J lost 4 bases, and 7 bases stayed unmatched. In germline, CDR1 is SGHVS, CDR2 FQNEAQ. CDR3 length equals 15 residues. Partial CDR3 DNA: TGTGCCAGCAGCTTAAAGGGGACAGAGATCTATGGC. Translation: CASSLKGTEIYG. The CDR3 in full is CASSLKGTEIYGYTF.

In regard to this clone: Coverage ceases 3 residues before the CDR3 finishes, and the germline J gene fills in the end. This chain links TRBV7-9 with TRBJ2-2; 9 nucleotides line up with TRBD2. CDR3 size: 15 residues. The junction had 5 bases not matched to a gene; V was cut back by 2 bases and J by 7 bases. The germline V gene has CDR1 SEHNR and CDR2 FQNEAQ (reference sequence). The chain's CDR3 is CASSLLAGTVGELFF. CDR3 DNA (partial): TGTGCCAGCAGCTTACTAGCGGGAACGGTCGGGGAG.

Turning to this clone: The CDR3 end falls 3 residues outside the read, so it is completed with the germline J gene. This rearrangement joins TRBV19 to TRBJ2-2; D ambiguous. There are 13 residues in the CDR3. Germline CDR1 reads LNHDA; CDR2 reads SQIVND (reference sequence). V was shortened by 3 bases and J by 6 bases, with 8 bases between the two germline ends. CDR3 sequence reads: CASSIWSAGELFF. CDR3 bases read: TGTGCCAGTAGTATCTGGAGCGCCGGGGAG. The full variable domain, with the rest looked up from reference TRBV19 and TRBJ2-2, is DGGITQSPKYLFRKEGQNVTLSCEQNLNHDAMYWYRQDPGQGLRLIYYSQIVNDFQKGDIAEGYSVSREKKESFPLTVTSAQKNPTAFYLCASSIWSAGELFFGEGSRLTVL.

To note about this clone: Coverage ceases 3 residues before the CDR3 finishes, and the germline J gene fills in the end. The J gene is TRBJ2-7, the V gene TRBV5-1; 7 bases agree with TRBD1. Trimming removed 0 bases from V and 0 bases from J; junction bases left unmatched: 6. This CDR3 comprises 16 residues. Per the germline V gene, CDR1 is SGHRS and CDR2 is YFSETQ. The sequenced CDR3 bases are TGCGCCAGCAGCTTGGATTTGGGACAGACCTCCTACGAG. Translation: CASSLDLGQTSYE. The whole CDR3 region reads CASSLDLGQTSYEQYF.

Points on this clone: Coverage ceases 3 residues before the CDR3 finishes, and the germline J gene fills in the end. The V and J genes are TRBV29-1 and TRBJ2-6; D unresolved. Germline V gene data show CDR1 as SQVTM and CDR2 as ANQGSEA. V lost 4 bases, J lost 3 bases, and 7 bases lay in between. The CDR3 has 13 amino acids. CDR3 amino acids: CSVVLLGANVLTF. The CDR3 DNA, read in part, is TGCAGCGTTGTTCTACTTGGGGCCAACGTC.

As concerns this clone: The read falls 3 residues short of the CDR3 end, and the missing part is taken from the germline J gene. The gene calls are TRBV11-2 and TRBJ2-3, with TRBD2 identical over 11 bases. Trimming cost V 9 bases and J 4 bases; bases outside gene matches: 6. The CDR3 consists of 14 residues. Germline V gene data show CDR1 as SGHAT and CDR2 as FQNNGV. CDR3 DNA, as far as it was read: TGTGCCAGTTCTAGCGGGAGGAATTCAGATACG. Translated, it gives CASSSGRNSDT. The CDR3, in full, reads CASSSGRNSDTQYF.

For this clone: Sequencing ends 3 residues short of the CDR3 end; the germline J gene provides the rest. The rearrangement uses TRBV20-1 and TRBJ2-7; 7 positions match TRBD2. This CDR3 has 15 residues. The V segment lost 0 bases and the J segment 2 bases; nucleotides outside the gene matches: 7. Germline CDR1 and CDR2: DFQATT and SNEGSKA (reference sequence). The part of the CDR3 DNA that was read is TGCAGTGCTAGAGACCCAGCGGGACTCACCTACGAG. It codes for CSARDPAGLTYE. The full-length CDR3 reads as CSARDPAGLTYEQYF.

As to this clone: The read ends 3 residues shy of where the CDR3 ends; the end is completed using the germline J gene. The chain combines TRBV2 with TRBJ2-4; 7 bases map to TRBD2. The V gene end was trimmed by 3 bases and the J gene end by 8 bases; junction bases not matched to a gene: 4. The CDR3 loop spans 13 amino acids. The germline CDR1 and CDR2 sequences are SNHLY and FYNNEI. The CDR3: CASSDAGRDIQYF. The covered CDR3 bases are TGTGCCAGCAGTGATGCAGGGAGGGACATT.

On this clone itself: The read is 3 residues too short to cover the CDR3 end, so that end is filled in from the germline J gene. The V call is TRBV7-3, the J call TRBJ2-3, with D tentatively TRBD2 (5 bases). V lost 2 bases and J lost 5, with 5 bases in between. Germline V gene data show CDR1 as SGHTA and CDR2 as FQGTGA. The CDR3 consists of 12 residues. The sequenced part of the CDR3 DNA is TGTGCCAGCAGCTTAGAGGGAGATACG. This sequence encodes CASSLEGDT. The complete CDR3 sequence is CASSLEGDTQYF.

For this clone: The sequenced fragment ends 3 residues before the CDR3 boundary, so the rest is inferred from the germline J gene. The chain links TRBV20-1 to TRBJ2-7; either TRBD1 or TRBD2 may supply D (6 bases each). The ends were cut back, 3 bases at V and 1 base at J, with 13 bases in the middle. Germline assignment: CDR1 DFQATT and CDR2 SNEGSKA (reference sequence). The CDR3 has 14 residues. The CDR3 reads CSARREGGSYEQYF. CDR3 bases read: TGCAGTGCTAGGCGGGAAGGGGGATCCTACGAG.

About this clone: From the germline J gene comes the end of the CDR3, since the read stops 3 residues before it. V and J are TRBV5-1 and TRBJ2-5; no clear D. CDR1 is SGHRS and CDR2 is YFSETQ in the germline V gene. This CDR3 spans 14 amino acids. V lost 6 bases, J lost 3 bases, and 15 bases lay in between. CDR3 protein: CASTLGRHEETQYF. CDR3 DNA, as far as it was read: TGCGCCAGCACCCTTGGCAGGCACGAAGAGACC. Using reference TRBV5-1 and TRBJ2-5 for the parts outside the CDR3, the full variable domain is KAGVTQTPRYLIKTRGQQVTLSCSPISGHRSVSWYQQTPGQGLQFLFEYFSETQRNKGNFPGRFSGRQFSNSRSEMNVSTLELGDSALYLCASTLGRHEETQYFGPGTRLLVL.

Concerning this clone: Read sequence stops 3 residues before the CDR3 end, and the germline J gene provides the missing end. The rearrangement joins TRBV20-1 to TRBJ2-7; TRBD2 agrees at 13 bases. The CDR3 extends over 16 amino acids. Germline V gives CDR1 DFQATT, CDR2 SNEGSKA (reference sequence). Trimming cost V 0 bases and J 5 bases; bases outside gene matches: 7. The CDR3 loop reads CSARDPGLAGSDEQYF. CDR3 DNA (partial): TGCAGTGCTAGAGATCCGGGACTAGCGGGAAGCGACGAG.

About this clone: Read sequence stops 3 residues before the CDR3 end, and the germline J gene provides the missing end. This rearrangement joins TRBV5-5 to TRBJ2-7, with 7 bases fitting TRBD2. Losses at the gene ends were 2 bases for V and 2 bases for J; bases not matched to a gene: 7. CDR1 SGHKS and CDR2 YYEKEE come from the germline V gene (reference sequence). This CDR3 has 15 residues. The chain's CDR3 is CASSLVPSGAYEQYF. The sequenced part of the CDR3 DNA is TGTGCCAGCAGCTTAGTTCCTAGCGGAGCCTACGAG. The whole variable domain, filled in from reference TRBV5-5 and TRBJ2-7, reads DAGVTQSPTHLIKTRGQQVTLRCSPISGHKSVSWYQQVLGQGPQFIFQYYEKEERGRGNFPDRFSARQFPNYSSELNVNALLLGDSALYLCASSLVPSGAYEQYFGPGTRLTVT.

Points on this clone: Read coverage stops 3 residues before the CDR3 terminus; the germline J gene supplies the remainder. This sequence joins TRBV29-1 and TRBJ1-1; 7 nucleotides agree with TRBD1. Per germline, CDR1 SQVTM and CDR2 ANQGSEA. CDR3 size: 12 residues. Unmatched junction bases numbered 3, after V lost 5 bases and J lost 3 bases. Here the CDR3 reads CSVITGDTEAFF. CDR3 bases read: TGCAGCGTTATAACAGGGGACACTGAA.

About this clone itself: The observed sequence ends 3 residues before the CDR3 terminus, with the missing tail filled in from the germline J gene. V gene TRBV20-1 combines with J gene TRBJ1-2; TRBD1 matches 8 bases. The V and J ends lost 6 bases and 4 bases, in that order; junction bases with no gene match: 7. CDR3 size: 13 residues. The germline V gene encodes CDR1 DFQATT and CDR2 SNEGSKA (reference sequence). The chain's CDR3 is CSAKRTGPYGYTF. The part of the CDR3 DNA that was read is TGCAGTGCAAAAAGGACAGGGCCCTATGGC.

Worth noting for this clone: The CDR3 end lies 3 residues beyond the end of the read and is filled in from the germline J gene. The chain uses TRBV5-6 and TRBJ2-3; D is possibly TRBD1 (6 bases). The CDR3 is 15 amino acids. Germline lookup yields CDR1 SGHDT and CDR2 YYEEEE. V lost 5 bases, J lost 3 bases, and 16 bases lay in between. CDR3 bases read: TGTGCCAGCAGAACAGCCCTGGGGGCAACAGATACG. The encoded protein is CASRTALGATDT. The complete CDR3 protein is CASRTALGATDTQYF. The full variable domain, rest sourced from reference TRBV5-6 and TRBJ2-3, is DAGVTQSPTHLIKTRGQQVTLRCSPKSGHDTVSWYQQALGQGPQFIFQYYEEEERQRGNFPDRFSGHQFPNYSSELNVNALLLGDSALYLCASRTALGATDTQYFGPGTRLTVL.